This passage covers 27 T cell receptor beta chains from one sample sequenced in a study of neoadjuvant anti-PD-1 for oral cavity cancer. The protocol was immunoSEQ multiplex PCR, while the TCRdb copy is restricted to in-frame clones and leaves out a portion. Of around 15,000 clones listed, over 65% were seen once; the top ten hold about 3%. The material was PBMCs, obtained before nivolumab (anti-PD-1) treatment. The receptors were sampled from a person between 40 and 85 years old with oral cavity squamous cell carcinoma.

A word on this clone: At one end, the junction sequence differs from germline, possibly due to a read error. The V gene is TRBV2, the J gene TRBJ2-2; D is perhaps TRBD1 (5 bases). The CDR3 runs to 14 residues. In germline, CDR1 is SNHLY, CDR2 FYNNEI. This CDR3 is CASNGRANTGELFF. DNA for the CDR3: TGTGCCAGCAACGGCAGGGCGAATACCGGGGAGCTGTTTTTT.

The chain links TRBV6-1 to TRBJ1-5; D is unresolved. Germline CDR1 and CDR2: MNHNS and SASEGT. The CDR3 is made up of 15 amino acids. V dropped 9 bases and J dropped 2 bases, with 17 bases sitting between them. Here the CDR3 reads CARIQTGNGNQPQHF. The CDR3 DNA reads as TGTGCCAGGATACAAACGGGGAATGGCAATCAGCCCCAGCATTTT.

V usage is TRBV9 and J usage is TRBJ1-2; 7 nucleotides line up with TRBD1. V was clipped by 0 bases and J by 8 bases; unmatched bases: 7. Germline CDR1 reads SGDLS; CDR2 reads YYNGEE. This CDR3 spans 14 amino acids. The CDR3 DNA follows: TGTGCCAGCAGCGTAGCCAGACAGGGAGGCGGCTACACCTTC. It is translated as CASSVARQGGGYTF.

The chain recombines TRBV6-5 with TRBJ2-7, with D perhaps TRBD2 (7 bases). The CDR3 is made up of 14 amino acids. Germline loops: CDR1 MNHEY, CDR2 SVGAGI. Trimming stripped 6 bases from V and 2 bases from J, with 14 bases between. The CDR3 coding sequence is TGTGCCAGCAGAGGGGGGGGGAGGACCTACGAGCAGTACTTC. Amino acids: CASRGGGRTYEQYF.

This chain's CDR3 is CATRDGSQPQHF. The CDR3 DNA sequence: TGTGCCACCCGCGATGGTTCACAGCCCCAGCATTTT. The chain recombines TRBV6-5 with TRBJ1-5; no reliable D call. With 10 bases removed from V and 7 bases from J, the gap between germline ends came to 14 bases. Germline assignment: CDR1 MNHEY and CDR2 SVGAGI. The CDR3 is 12 residues long.

This chain connects TRBV6-6 to TRBJ2-7, with D uncertain. V lost 6 bases and J 10 bases, leaving 13 bases between the germline ends. This CDR3 comprises 11 residues. The germline CDR1 and CDR2 sequences are MNHNY and SVGAGI (reference sequence). The CDR3 loop is CASSTVQQQYF. CDR3 DNA: TGTGCCAGCAGCACAGTACAGCAACAGTACTTC.

This clone was seen only a few times. The rearrangement links TRBV5-1 to TRBJ1-2, with D hard to call. The CDR3 covers 14 residues. V dropped 0 bases and J dropped 3 bases, with 9 bases sitting between them. Germline V lookup: CDR1 SGHRS, CDR2 YFSETQ. CDR3 coding DNA: TGCGCCAGCAGCTTGGTGGGAGGTGACTATGGCTACACCTTC. It translates to CASSLVGGDYGYTF.

The chain uses TRBV6-1 and TRBJ1-1; 9 bases are a match to TRBD1. The CDR3 consists of 16 residues. J was trimmed by 3 bases and V by 6 bases; bases with no gene match: 11. Germline CDR1 MNHNS, CDR2 SASEGT. Here the CDR3 reads CASREQGAQGDTEAFF. The CDR3 DNA follows: TGTGCCAGCAGGGAACAGGGGGCCCAGGGAGACACTGAAGCTTTCTTT.

This clone turned up a few times. The chain is built from TRBV27 and TRBJ2-2; 8 nucleotides agree with TRBD2. Germline V gene data show CDR1 as MNHEY and CDR2 as SMNVEV (reference sequence). The V and J ends lost 6 bases and 0 bases, in that order; junction bases with no gene match: 6. CDR3 length equals 16 residues. The CDR3 DNA is TGTGCCAGCAGGGGTAGCGGGAATACGAACACCGGGGAGCTGTTTTTT. It translates to CASRGSGNTNTGELFF.

This clone has a handful of counts. This chain joins TRBV11-2 and TRBJ1-1, with D hard to call. This CDR3 comprises 13 residues. V shed 1 base and J shed 7 bases, with 10 bases lying between them. The germline V gene has CDR1 SGHAT and CDR2 FQNNGV. CDR3 residues: CASSLGQLIEAFF. DNA of the CDR3: TGTGCCAGCAGCTTAGGCCAACTGATTGAAGCTTTCTTT.

The rearrangement uses TRBV6-1 and TRBJ1-5; D gene ambiguous. The ends were cut back, 2 bases at V and 0 bases at J, with 11 bases in the middle. In germline, CDR1 is MNHNS, CDR2 SASEGT. The CDR3 sequence is 16 residues long. CDR3 amino acids: CASSELVTLSNQPQHF. DNA for the CDR3: TGTGCCAGCAGTGAATTGGTGACACTTAGCAATCAGCCCCAGCATTTT.

The sample holds a few counts of this clone. This chain uses TRBV7-6 with TRBJ1-1; a weak D match, TRBD1 (5 bases). The CDR3 is 13 residues long. V lost 3 bases and J lost 5, with 10 bases in between. Germline CDR1 SGHVS, CDR2 FNYEAQ. The CDR3 loop reads CASSFGGETEAFF. The CDR3 DNA sequence: TGTGCCAGCAGCTTTGGGGGGGAGACTGAAGCTTTCTTT.

The V and J genes are TRBV19 and TRBJ1-1; 7 bases fit TRBD1. The CDR3 runs to 14 residues. CDR1 is LNHDA, CDR2 SQIVND, per germline (reference sequence). The junction had 4 bases not matched to a gene; V was cut back by 5 bases and J by 1 base. CDR3 DNA sequence: TGTGCCAGTAGTCTTCGACAGGGGAACACTGAAGCTTTCTTT. Translated: CASSLRQGNTEAFF.

This clone was seen a handful of times. This chain connects TRBV25-1 to TRBJ2-1, with a possible D match to TRBD2 (7 bases). The length of the CDR3 is 13 residues. The V end lost 3 bases, the J end lost 8 bases, and 11 bases lay between the germline ends. The germline gives CDR1 MGHDK, CDR2 SYGVNS. The CDR3 DNA reads as TGTGCCAGCAGTGACGGGGGGCTGGATGAGCAGTTCTTC. Protein product: CASSDGGLDEQFF.

V usage is TRBV9 and J usage is TRBJ1-4; 8 bases agree with TRBD1. This CDR3 is 13 amino acids long. The trim removed 3 bases at V and 8 bases at J, leaving 3 bases unmatched. CDR1 is SGDLS and CDR2 is YYNGEE in the germline V gene. CDR3 amino acids: CASSERQGEKLFF. CDR3 DNA: TGTGCCAGCAGCGAGCGACAGGGGGAAAAACTGTTTTTT. The full variable domain, completed using reference TRBV9 and TRBJ1-4, is DSGVTQTPKHLITATGQRVTLRCSPRSGDLSVYWYQQSLDQGLQFLIQYYNGEERAKGNILERFSAQQFPDLHSELNLSSLELGDSALYFCASSERQGEKLFFGSGTQLSVL.

The V call is TRBV4-1, the J call TRBJ2-5; the D is unclear. The CDR3 is 15 amino acids. Trimming pared 0 bases from V and 5 bases from J, leaving 13 bases between. CDR1 is MGHRA, CDR2 YSYEKL, per germline. CDR3 loop: CASSQERRYAETQYF. The CDR3 DNA is TGCGCCAGCAGCCAAGAGCGACGCTATGCGGAGACCCAGTACTTC.

The CDR3 protein is CASSIGTEYNEQFF. The CDR3 DNA is TGTGCCAGTAGTATAGGGACAGAATACAATGAGCAGTTCTTC. The V call is TRBV19, the J call TRBJ2-1, with D perhaps matching TRBD1 (6 bases). V gave up 1 base and J gave up 4 bases, with 8 bases separating them. This CDR3 spans 14 amino acids. Germline-derived CDR1 and CDR2 are LNHDA and SQIVND (reference sequence).

V and J are TRBV4-2 and TRBJ2-1; 11 bases agree with TRBD1. The CDR3 is 17 residues long. The junction had 8 bases not matched to a gene; V was cut back by 1 base and J by 6 bases. Germline V gene data show CDR1 as LGHNA and CDR2 as YNFKEQ. CDR3 in amino acids: CASSQARTGQGGNEQFF. Written as DNA, the CDR3 is TGTGCCAGCAGCCAAGCCCGGACGGGACAGGGGGGCAATGAGCAGTTCTTC.

The table lists this clone with a few counts. This chain connects TRBV25-1 to TRBJ1-2, with TRBD1 matching over 7 bases. CDR1 is MGHDK and CDR2 is SYGVNS in the germline V gene. The CDR3 runs to 13 residues. V dropped 3 bases and J dropped 5; count of bases not matched to a gene: 3. The CDR3 protein is CASSDEGAYGYTF. The CDR3 bases are TGTGCCAGCAGTGACGAGGGGGCGTATGGCTACACCTTC.

This clone was seen a few times. The genes are TRBV7-9 and TRBJ2-1; D gene unclear. The germline V gene has CDR1 SEHNR and CDR2 FQNEAQ (reference sequence). Trimming cost V 1 base and J 0 bases, with 4 bases left between them. The CDR3 covers 14 residues. CDR3 nucleotides: TGTGCCAGCAGCTTAGAAGGCTCCTACAATGAGCAGTTCTTC. Encoded protein: CASSLEGSYNEQFF. Full variable domain (rest looked up from reference TRBV7-9 and TRBJ2-1): DTGVSQNPRHKITKRGQNVTFRCDPISEHNRLYWYRQTLGQGPEFLTYFQNEAQLEKSRLLSDRFSAERPKGSFSTLEIQRTEQGDSAMYLCASSLEGSYNEQFFGPGTRLTVL.

The table lists this clone with a few counts. The genes are TRBV10-1 and TRBJ1-2; a possible D gene is TRBD1 (5 bases). The V gene's germline CDR1 is WNHNN and CDR2 SYGVQD (reference sequence). The CDR3 is made up of 19 amino acids. Between the trimmed V and J ends, which lost 4 bases and 1 base, there was a span of 25 bases. CDR3 DNA sequence: TGCGCCAGCAGTGTAACCCCAGTACTTCAGGGCAGGTTTAACTATGGCTACACCTTC. Its protein is CASSVTPVLQGRFNYGYTF.

This sequence joins TRBV5-1 and TRBJ2-7, with a possible D match to TRBD1 (6 bases). The CDR3 is 13 amino acids. Germline V gene lookup returns CDR1 SGHRS and CDR2 YFSETQ. V lost 4 bases and J 5 bases, leaving 13 bases between the germline ends. Here the CDR3 reads CASSHRVPDEQYF. CDR3 nucleotide sequence: TGCGCCAGCAGCCACAGGGTTCCGGACGAGCAGTACTTC.

The J gene is TRBJ2-5, the V gene TRBV5-1; 13 bases align to TRBD2. This CDR3 has 18 residues. J lost 2 bases, V lost 0 bases, and 7 bases had no gene match. The germline gives CDR1 SGHRS, CDR2 YFSETQ. This CDR3 reads CASSLAGLAGVGQETQYF. The CDR3 coding sequence is TGCGCCAGCAGCTTGGCAGGACTAGCGGGAGTTGGGCAAGAGACCCAGTACTTC.

The rearrangement uses TRBV6-5 and TRBJ2-7; D possibly uses TRBD1 or TRBD2 (6 bases each). The CDR3 is made up of 14 amino acids. V was trimmed by 4 bases and J by 0 bases, leaving 10 bases between them. In germline, CDR1 is MNHEY, CDR2 SVGAGI. CDR3 sequence: CASSLKGGSYEQYF. CDR3 nucleotide sequence: TGTGCCAGCAGTTTGAAGGGGGGCTCCTACGAGCAGTACTTC.

The J gene is TRBJ1-1, the V gene TRBV25-1; D may be TRBD1 (5 bases). The germline V and J ends were trimmed by 3 bases and 4 bases, with 12 bases remaining between them. The CDR3 has 14 amino acids. Germline-derived CDR1 and CDR2 are MGHDK and SYGVNS. This CDR3 is CASSEILDSTEAFF. In DNA, the CDR3 is TGTGCCAGCAGTGAGATCCTCGACAGCACTGAAGCTTTCTTT.

This clone occurred a few times. The chain has TRBV30 and TRBJ2-2; 7 bases are shared with TRBD2. The CDR3 loop spans 16 amino acids. The germline V gene has CDR1 GTSNPN and CDR2 SVGIG (reference sequence). J was trimmed by 3 bases and V by 4 bases; bases with no gene match: 11. CDR3 protein: CAWTPIGLADTGELFF. DNA of the CDR3: TGTGCCTGGACACCCATCGGGCTAGCGGACACCGGGGAGCTGTTTTTT.

This clone has a handful of counts. This chain joins TRBV30 and TRBJ1-1, with D hard to call. The CDR3 runs 11 residues. Trimming stripped 7 bases from V and 1 base from J, with 7 bases between. The germline gives CDR1 GTSNPN, CDR2 SVGIG (reference sequence). The CDR3 coding sequence is TGTGCCTCCCCGGGGAACACTGAAGCTTTCTTT. Its protein is CASPGNTEAFF.